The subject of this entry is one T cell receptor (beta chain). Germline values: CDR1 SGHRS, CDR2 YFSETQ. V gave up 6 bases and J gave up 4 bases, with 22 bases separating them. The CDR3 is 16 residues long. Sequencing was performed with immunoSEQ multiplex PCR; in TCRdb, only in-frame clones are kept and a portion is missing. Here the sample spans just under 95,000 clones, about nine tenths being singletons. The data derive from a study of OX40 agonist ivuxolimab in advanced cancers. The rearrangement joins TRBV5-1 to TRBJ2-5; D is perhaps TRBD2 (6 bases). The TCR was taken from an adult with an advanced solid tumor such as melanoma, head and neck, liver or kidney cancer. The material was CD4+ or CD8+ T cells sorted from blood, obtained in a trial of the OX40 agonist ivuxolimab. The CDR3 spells CASKSDPMGRGETQYF. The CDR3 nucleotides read TGCGCCAGCAAATCCGATCCCATGGGGCGGGGAGAGACCCAGTACTTC.